This T cell receptor beta chain was captured in a study of metastatic and nonmetastatic thyroid tumors (TCRdb year 2020). Background on the whole study: Repertoires from peripheral blood and from tumor or nodule tissue samples of malignant and benign thyroid patients were compared. The study at large found these results: In both blood and tumor samples, malignant tumors were reported to have significantly higher TCR beta diversity than benign nodules.

The library was prepared using PCR. TCRdb shows the sequencer as Illumina HiSeq 4000. High-throughput sequencing was used to profile the TCR beta-chain CDR3 region of every patient. Concerning the study's data processing: The researchers built a classifier to tell apart papillary thyroid cancer patients with distant metastasis, based on CDR3 differences among clinicopathological groups. The Shannon index was used to measure repertoire diversity, and the Morisita-Horn index was used to measure how similar tumor and blood repertoires were. TCRdb ran its own pipeline on the public reads, namely fastp trimming at Q25 and MiXCR clone calling, and kept in-frame beta chains. The authors' filters were not applied to this entry. The sample yields about 40,000 clones; about a sixth were counted once. More than 9% of the sample is taken by the ten largest. Via the germline V gene (reference sequence), CDR1 is LNHNV and CDR2 YYDKDF. There are 14 amino acids in the CDR3, from cysteine to phenylalanine inclusive. The read is trimmed to its CDR3 DNA, 42 bases read in frame from base 1. The V and J ends are trimmed by 3 bases and 7 bases, leaving 13 bases between them.

No patient had received any treatment before thyroid surgery. Using T-cell receptor beta sequencing, the researchers looked back retrospectively at clinical samples from patients, gathered between about 2012 and 2019. In this sample, this clone turned up many times. No cognate antigen has been identified for it. No much larger clonotype is one base removed from it; base qualities were not supplied. This receptor was obtained from a female donor with papillary thyroid cancer or a benign thyroid nodule (not recorded which). Some clones in this sample may be carry-over from other donors' samples. The sequenced sample was tumor tissue. The chain was built from TRBV15 and TRBJ2-1; the D gene assignment is ambiguous. The DNA sequence is as follows: TGTGCCACCAGCAGCGTAAGGTGGGGTAATGAGCAGTTCTTC. It is translated as CATSSVRWGNEQFF.